This TCR beta chain is drawn from a study of CD8 T cells in Susac syndrome. RNA was extracted with the RNeasy kit, and a quantity of roughly 0.45 to 1 ug was reverse transcribed using random hexamers. Multiplex immunoSEQ PCR targeted 54 Vbeta and 13 Jbeta TCR beta segments. TCRdb ran MiXCR on the immunoSEQ multiplex PCR reads and lists one entry per CDR3 protein. The table records 250,000 to 300,000 distinct CDR3 sequences, about 91% of them present only once. V gave up 5 bases and J gave up 6 bases, with 20 bases separating them. The germline V gene encodes CDR1 LNHNV and CDR2 YYDKDF (reference sequence). The CDR3 runs 15 residues.

This chain connects TRBV15 to TRBJ2-7, with unresolved D. The sequence was collected from a human donor with multiple sclerosis. The material sequenced was CD8+ T cells from PBMCs. This CDR3 reads CATSAGAEGFSEQYF. DNA for the CDR3: TGTGCCACCAGCGCCGGAGCAGAAGGGTTCAGCGAGCAGTACTTC.